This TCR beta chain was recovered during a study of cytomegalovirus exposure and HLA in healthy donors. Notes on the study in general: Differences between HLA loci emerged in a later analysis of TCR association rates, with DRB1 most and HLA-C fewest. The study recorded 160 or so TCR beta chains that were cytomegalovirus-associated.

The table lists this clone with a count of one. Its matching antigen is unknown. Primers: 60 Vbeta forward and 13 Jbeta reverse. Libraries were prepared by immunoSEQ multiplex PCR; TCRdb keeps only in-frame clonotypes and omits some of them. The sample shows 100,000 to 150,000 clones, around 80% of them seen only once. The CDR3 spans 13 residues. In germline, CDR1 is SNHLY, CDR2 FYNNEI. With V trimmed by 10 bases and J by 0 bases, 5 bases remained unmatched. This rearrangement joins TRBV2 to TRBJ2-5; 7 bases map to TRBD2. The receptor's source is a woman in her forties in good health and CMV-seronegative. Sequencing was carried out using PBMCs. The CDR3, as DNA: TGTGCCACACAGCGGGGCCACCAAGAGACCCAGTACTTC. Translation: CATQRGHQETQYF.